These 24 T cell receptor beta chains share one sample of origin, sequenced in a study of blood T cell repertoires in COVID-19. Measured with immunoSEQ multiplex PCR; TCRdb has only the in-frame clones, and not every one. The sample consists of 100,000 to 150,000 clones, about 85% of them appearing once. The material sequenced was peripheral blood. Source of these receptors: an elderly man with active or convalescent COVID-19.

The genes are TRBV25-1 and TRBJ2-6; no clear D gene. V was cut by 3 bases and J by 0 bases, with 6 bases left in between. CDR1 and CDR2 (germline): MGHDK, SYGVNS. The CDR3 totals 15 residues. The CDR3 DNA follows: TGTGCCAGCAGTGATCGGTACTCTGGGGCCAACGTCCTGACTTTC. Translation gives CASSDRYSGANVLTF.

This clone occurred many times. V usage is TRBV5-4 and J usage is TRBJ2-2; 7 bases are shared with TRBD2. This CDR3 has 16 amino acids. Trimming took 4 bases from V and 0 from J; bases not matched to a gene: 6. Germline V CDR1 and CDR2: SGHNT, YYREEE (reference sequence). The CDR3 coding sequence is TGTGCCAGCAGCCGGGACTATATTACGAACACCGGGGAGCTGTTTTTT. This codes for CASSRDYITNTGELFF.

This clone is a singleton in its sample. The V and J genes are TRBV28 and TRBJ1-6, with D perhaps TRBD1 (6 bases). Per germline, CDR1 MDHEN and CDR2 SYDVKM. V was clipped by 8 bases and J by 12 bases, with 11 bases between them. The CDR3 length is 11 residues. CDR3 nucleotide sequence: TGTGCCAGCGTGGGCAGGGGACCCCTCCACTTT. It specifies CASVGRGPLHF.

The rearrangement links TRBV4-1 to TRBJ1-4; TRBD1 is a possible D gene (5 bases). This CDR3 comprises 16 residues. The V end was cut by 0 bases, the J end by 8 bases, with 16 bases between. Germline CDR1 reads MGHRA; CDR2 reads YSYEKL. CDR3 region: CASSQDQGVVREKLFF. The CDR3 DNA follows: TGCGCCAGCAGCCAAGACCAGGGCGTCGTCCGCGAAAAACTGTTTTTT.

The rearrangement links TRBV6-5 to TRBJ1-6; no clear D gene. Deletions cut 6 bases from V and 7 bases from J, with 10 bases between. The CDR3 contains 13 residues. Looked up from germline, CDR1 is MNHEY and CDR2 is SVGAGI. The CDR3 loop reads CASRSGSNSPLHF. CDR3 DNA sequence: TGTGCCAGCAGATCAGGTTCCAATTCACCCCTCCACTTT.

This rearrangement joins TRBV5-3 to TRBJ1-4, with TRBD1 identical over 9 bases. TRBV5-3 is assigned to the ORF class and has an uncertain function. This CDR3 comprises 16 residues. With 2 bases clipped from V and 6 bases from J, the junction kept 8 bases outside the gene matches. Written as DNA, the CDR3 is TGTGCCAGAAGCTTACCCCGGGACAGGGTTGATGAAAAACTGTTTTTT. Its protein product is CARSLPRDRVDEKLFF.

This chain connects TRBV6-5 to TRBJ2-7; 11 nucleotides line up with TRBD2. CDR3 length: 15 residues. With 6 bases clipped from V and 7 bases from J, the junction kept 11 bases outside the gene matches. Germline V gene sequence: CDR1 MNHEY, CDR2 SVGAGI. CDR3 bases: TGTGCCAGCAGCCGCCGTAGCGGGAGGGCAGGGGAGCAGTACTTC. Translating gives CASSRRSGRAGEQYF.

J is TRBJ2-7 and V is TRBV19; possible D gene TRBD2, 6 bases. The CDR3 has 14 amino acids. The V end was cut by 4 bases, the J end by 3 bases, with 13 bases between. Germline V lookup: CDR1 LNHDA, CDR2 SQIVND (reference sequence). CDR3 nucleotides: TGTGCCAGTAGTACCCAGGCGGGGAACTACGAGCAGTACTTC. Translation: CASSTQAGNYEQYF.

The V call is TRBV10-3, the J call TRBJ1-2; D gene ambiguous. Germline lookup yields CDR1 ENHRY and CDR2 SYGVKD. The CDR3 is 13 residues long. Trimming took 2 bases from V and 4 from J, leaving 8 bases between them. The CDR3 nucleotides read TGTGCCATCAGTGAGACAGCCAGCTATGGCTACACCTTC. Residues: CAISETASYGYTF.

J is TRBJ1-5 and V is TRBV5-1, with D tentatively TRBD1 (6 bases). Germline-derived CDR1 and CDR2 are SGHRS and YFSETQ. The V end lost 2 bases, the J end lost 4 bases, and 7 bases lay between the germline ends. The CDR3 covers 13 residues. CDR3 DNA: TGCGCCAGCAGCTTTAGGGGGAATCAGCCCCAGCATTTT. This encodes CASSFRGNQPQHF.

The genes are TRBV7-9 and TRBJ2-5; D may be TRBD2 (5 bases). Germline V lookup: CDR1 SEHNR, CDR2 FQNEAQ (reference sequence). The CDR3 has 14 residues. V shed 1 base and J shed 4 bases, with 10 bases lying between them. CDR3 bases: TGTGCCAGCAGCTTAGGTCTAGCTCGAGAGACCCAGTACTTC. It encodes CASSLGLARETQYF. Using reference TRBV7-9 and TRBJ2-5 for the parts outside the CDR3, the full variable domain is DTGVSQNPRHKITKRGQNVTFRCDPISEHNRLYWYRQTLGQGPEFLTYFQNEAQLEKSRLLSDRFSAERPKGSFSTLEIQRTEQGDSAMYLCASSLGLARETQYFGPGTRLLVL.

This clone was seen only once. The rearrangement joins TRBV30 to TRBJ2-3, with D uncertain. Trimming removed 2 bases at V and 0 bases at J, with 6 bases between. Germline V gives CDR1 GTSNPN, CDR2 SVGIG (reference sequence). CDR3 length equals 13 residues. In DNA, the CDR3 is TGTGCCTGGAGTTGGCAGAGCACAGATACGCAGTATTTT. This codes for CAWSWQSTDTQYF. Full variable domain (rest looked up from reference TRBV30 and TRBJ2-3): SQTIHQWPATLVQPVGSPLSLECTVEGTSNPNLYWYRQAAGRGLQLLFYSVGIGQISSEVPQNLSASRPQDRQFILSSKKLLLSDSGFYLCAWSWQSTDTQYFGPGTRLTVL.

The chain carries TRBV20-1 and TRBJ1-6, with D tentatively TRBD1 (5 bases). From germline, CDR1 is DFQATT and CDR2 SNEGSKA (reference sequence). V was trimmed by 3 bases and J by 5 bases, leaving 14 bases between them. The CDR3 is 15 residues long. The CDR3 DNA is TGCAGTGCTAGTCATGCGGGACTAAATAATTCACCCCTCCACTTT. This codes for CSASHAGLNNSPLHF.

The rearrangement links TRBV6-1 to TRBJ2-1; 8 positions match TRBD1. V lost 7 bases, J lost 4 bases, and 3 bases stayed unmatched. The CDR3 length is 13 residues. From germline, CDR1 is MNHNS and CDR2 SASEGT. The CDR3 nucleotides read TGTGCCAGCAACCGACAGGGGTACAATGAGCAGTTCTTC. This gives the protein CASNRQGYNEQFF.

The V call is TRBV5-1, the J call TRBJ1-3, with D possibly TRBD1 on 5 matching bases. There are 16 residues in the CDR3. From germline, CDR1 is SGHRS and CDR2 YFSETQ. V lost 4 bases and J lost 0, with 14 bases in between. The CDR3 coding sequence is TGCGCCAGCAGCACGGTCCAGGGTCTCTCTGGAAACACCATATATTTT. Its protein product is CASSTVQGLSGNTIYF.

This chain joins TRBV7-9 and TRBJ2-1, with 10 bases identical to TRBD2. In germline, CDR1 is SEHNR, CDR2 FQNEAQ (reference sequence). The CDR3 runs 15 residues. The ends lost 6 bases at V and 0 bases at J; junction bases unmatched: 2. In DNA form, the CDR3 reads TGTGCCAGCAGTCTAGCGGGGGTCTCCTACAATGAGCAGTTCTTC. Its protein is CASSLAGVSYNEQFF. The complete variable domain, with remaining parts taken from reference TRBV7-9 and TRBJ2-1, reads DTGVSQNPRHKITKRGQNVTFRCDPISEHNRLYWYRQTLGQGPEFLTYFQNEAQLEKSRLLSDRFSAERPKGSFSTLEIQRTEQGDSAMYLCASSLAGVSYNEQFFGPGTRLTVL.

J is TRBJ1-2 and V is TRBV5-5; 8 bases map to TRBD1. The length of the CDR3 is 13 residues. Germline-derived CDR1 and CDR2 are SGHKS and YYEKEE (reference sequence). V shed 4 bases and J 6 bases; nucleotides not matched to a gene: 5. The CDR3 DNA reads TGTGCCAGCAGCCCGGACAGGGTGGATGGCTACACCTTC. Translated, it gives CASSPDRVDGYTF.

The chain links TRBV4-1 to TRBJ1-2; 9 positions match TRBD1. The CDR3 runs 15 residues. V was clipped by 4 bases and J by 6 bases; unmatched bases: 9. CDR1 and CDR2 from the germline V gene are MGHRA and YSYEKL. CDR3 DNA: TGCGCCAGCAGCCCTCAACTGGACAGGGGTGATGGCTACACCTTC. Its translation: CASSPQLDRGDGYTF.

The chain uses TRBV4-3 and TRBJ2-3; D is perhaps TRBD1 (7 bases). The germline CDR1 and CDR2 sequences are LGHNA and YSLEER. Trimming stripped 2 bases from V and 10 bases from J, with 10 bases between. The CDR3 consists of 12 residues. CDR3 amino acids: CASSQQGGPQYF. Written as DNA, the CDR3 is TGCGCCAGCAGCCAACAGGGGGGCCCGCAGTATTTT.

The rearrangement joins TRBV15 to TRBJ2-2; 8 nucleotides match TRBD1. The CDR3 totals 14 residues. CDR1 and CDR2 from the germline V gene are LNHNV and YYDKDF (reference sequence). J gave up 4 bases and V 8 bases, and 6 bases lay outside the gene matches. CDR3 sequence (DNA): TGTGCCACCGGTTTCGGGACAGGCACCGGGGAGCTGTTTTTT. This codes for CATGFGTGTGELFF.

The V gene is TRBV5-1, the J gene TRBJ2-7, with TRBD2 matching 11 bases. The ends lost 3 bases at V and 4 bases at J; junction bases unmatched: 9. CDR3 length equals 16 residues. Per germline, CDR1 SGHRS and CDR2 YFSETQ. The CDR3 DNA follows: TGCGCCAGCAGCTCCGGACGGACTAGCGGGTCATACGAGCAGTACTTC. It codes for CASSSGRTSGSYEQYF.

The chain has TRBV14 and TRBJ2-1; 7 bases map to TRBD1. Trimming at V came to 4 bases and at J to 13 bases, leaving 10 bases not matched to a gene. Germline CDR1 and CDR2: SGHDN and FVKESK. CDR3 length: 13 amino acids. For the CDR3, the DNA is TGTGCCAGCAGCCTCCCGGGACAGTGGGCTCAGTTCTTC. Amino acids: CASSLPGQWAQFF.

This clone came up a few times. The chain links TRBV5-1 to TRBJ2-7, with 7 nucleotides matching TRBD2. J lost 3 bases, V lost 4 bases, and 7 bases had no gene match. This CDR3 has 14 residues. Germline V gene lookup returns CDR1 SGHRS and CDR2 YFSETQ. CDR3 sequence (DNA): TGCGCCAGCAGCGACCGGGACTATCACTACGAGCAGTACTTC. Amino acids: CASSDRDYHYEQYF.

The rearrangement joins TRBV12-3 or TRBV12-4 to TRBJ1-2; maybe TRBD1 (6 bases). Trimming stripped 6 bases from V and 3 bases from J, with 11 bases between. This CDR3 comprises 13 residues. This CDR3 is CASRTGTYYGYTF. CDR3 in DNA: TGTGCCAGCAGAACCGGGACATACTATGGCTACACCTTC.